The 21 T cell receptor beta chains presented below share a single source sample, sequenced in a study of cytomegalovirus exposure and HLA in healthy donors (TCRdb year 2017). Receptor amplification or capture employed the immunoSEQ multiplex PCR assay. A mixture of 60 forward primers for TCR Vbeta segments and 13 reverse primers for TCR Jbeta segments was used in the multiplex PCR. Entries here come from immuneACCESS through TCRdb and include only in-frame sequences with V and J called. Some clones fail to appear in such tables; in the studies checked, an unresolved V gene covers under half of the shortfall, and the cause of the remainder is unknown. This sample comprises some 110,000 clones, 74% of them detected only once. In total, the top ten clones hold roughly 4% of the sample. Input material: PBMCs. These receptors all come from a woman aged 45 to 65 in good health and CMV-seropositive.

The rearrangement links TRBV10-1 to TRBJ2-7; weak D call: TRBD1 (5 bases). Germline CDR1 and CDR2: WNHNN and SYGVQD (reference sequence). V lost 6 bases to trimming and J lost 2 bases, with 17 bases between them. The CDR3 covers 15 residues. CDR3 nucleotide sequence: TGCGCCAGCAGCCCAGGACACCCGATAGCCTACGAGCAGTACTTC. This translates into CASSPGHPIAYEQYF.

There are a few counts of this clone. The chain recombines TRBV6-1 with TRBJ1-5, with D perhaps matching TRBD1 (6 bases). This CDR3 comprises 15 residues. The germline gives CDR1 MNHNS, CDR2 SASEGT. Trimming took off 6 bases at V and 1 base at J, with 13 bases between the two ends. The chain's CDR3 is CASSVQGPSNQPQHF. The CDR3 DNA is TGTGCCAGCAGCGTCCAGGGGCCCAGCAATCAGCCCCAGCATTTT.

Only a few counts were recorded for this clone. The V call is TRBV7-2, the J call TRBJ2-5; D may be TRBD1 (6 bases). The CDR3 extends over 15 amino acids. Deletions cut 1 base from V and 3 bases from J, with 12 bases between. In germline, CDR1 is SGHTA, CDR2 FQGNSA. This CDR3 reads CASSLGAGVKETQYF. The DNA for the CDR3 is TGTGCCAGCAGCTTAGGGGCAGGGGTTAAAGAGACCCAGTACTTC.

The genes are TRBV2 and TRBJ1-5; no clear D. Between the trimmed V and J ends, which lost 1 base and 0 bases, there was a span of 7 bases. This CDR3 comprises 15 residues. The germline V gene encodes CDR1 SNHLY and CDR2 FYNNEI. The CDR3 reads CASSEGGYSNQPQHF. In DNA, the CDR3 is TGTGCCAGCAGTGAAGGCGGTTATAGCAATCAGCCCCAGCATTTT. The full variable domain, rest sourced from reference TRBV2 and TRBJ1-5, is EPEVTQTPSHQVTQMGQEVILRCVPISNHLYFYWYRQILGQKVEFLVSFYNNEISEKSEIFDDQFSVERPDGSNFTLKIRSTKLEDSAMYFCASSEGGYSNQPQHFGDGTRLSIL.

The rearrangement joins TRBV14 to TRBJ2-3, with 12 bases fitting TRBD2. Losses at the gene ends were 0 bases for V and 2 bases for J; bases not matched to a gene: 6. CDR1 is SGHDN, CDR2 FVKESK, per germline. This CDR3 is 18 amino acids long. The CDR3 here is CASSQDILAGGVTDTQYF. DNA of the CDR3: TGTGCCAGCAGCCAAGATATCCTAGCGGGGGGGGTCACAGATACGCAGTATTTT.

This chain joins TRBV29-1 and TRBJ2-3; 11 bases line up with TRBD2. V lost 5 bases and J lost 0; bases outside the gene matches: 4. The CDR3 spans 15 residues. CDR1 is SQVTM and CDR2 is ANQGSEA in the germline V gene. CDR3 DNA: TGCAGCGTTCGCGGGACTAGCGGTAGCACAGATACGCAGTATTTT. Translated: CSVRGTSGSTDTQYF.

The chain is built from TRBV7-7 and TRBJ2-5; 8 bases are a match to TRBD2. V dropped 1 base and J dropped 1; count of bases not matched to a gene: 5. CDR3 length: 16 amino acids. Germline loops: CDR1 SSHAT, CDR2 FNYEAQ (reference sequence). The CDR3 nucleotides read TGTGCCAGCAGCTTAGGGCTAGCGGGCTCCCAAGAGACCCAGTACTTC. This sequence encodes CASSLGLAGSQETQYF. The complete variable domain, with remaining parts taken from reference TRBV7-7 and TRBJ2-5, reads GAGVSQSPRYKVTKRGQDVTLRCDPISSHATLYWYQQALGQGPEFLTYFNYEAQPDKSGLPSDRFSAERPEGSISTLTIQRTEQRDSAMYRCASSLGLAGSQETQYFGPGTRLLVL.

Relative to its sample, this clone is medium-sized. The V gene is TRBV5-1, the J gene TRBJ1-1, with unresolved D. Trimming left V 7 bases short and J 0 bases short, with 16 bases between. The germline gives CDR1 SGHRS, CDR2 YFSETQ. This CDR3 contains 15 residues. The CDR3 spells CASRPLGHMNTEAFF. In DNA form, the CDR3 reads TGCGCCAGCCGCCCCCTAGGTCACATGAACACTGAAGCTTTCTTT.

The chain has TRBV4-1 and TRBJ2-2; 9 bases fit TRBD1. The J segment lost 5 bases and the V segment lost 1 base, leaving 11 bases of the junction unmatched. This CDR3 is built from 18 residues. Germline assignment: CDR1 MGHRA and CDR2 YSYEKL. CDR3 sequence reads: CASSQGQGGPISTGELFF. The CDR3, as DNA: TGCGCCAGCAGCCAAGGACAGGGGGGCCCGATAAGTACCGGGGAGCTGTTTTTT.

The J gene is TRBJ2-3, the V gene TRBV7-9; 7 bases fit TRBD2. CDR1 is SEHNR, CDR2 FQNEAQ, per germline (reference sequence). The CDR3 sequence is 16 residues long. The ends lost 4 bases at V and 0 bases at J; junction bases unmatched: 7. The DNA for the CDR3 is TGTGCCAGCAGCTCGGGGGGAGGGTACAGCACAGATACGCAGTATTTT. Protein product: CASSSGGGYSTDTQYF.

The chain combines TRBV27 with TRBJ2-5, with 8 nucleotides matching TRBD2. CDR3 size: 13 residues. V lost 5 bases and J lost 5; bases outside the gene matches: 4. The germline V gene has CDR1 MNHEY and CDR2 SMNVEV (reference sequence). The CDR3 DNA reads TGTGCCAGCAGTCGGGGGGGCGGGGAGACCCAGTACTTC. This encodes CASSRGGGETQYF.

The chain employs TRBV4-1 and TRBJ1-2; D not resolved. Germline CDR1 is MGHRA and CDR2 is YSYEKL. Trimming removed 7 bases at V and 5 bases at J, with 20 bases between. This CDR3 is built from 15 residues. This chain's CDR3 is CASNHPGSLIYGYTF. The CDR3 region has the DNA TGCGCCAGCAACCACCCGGGGTCTCTTATTTATGGCTACACCTTC.

This clone was observed at least ten times. CDR3 bases: TGTGCCAGCAGCTTAGATGGAGGTACGCAGTATTTT. It codes for CASSLDGGTQYF. The genes are TRBV11-2 and TRBJ2-3; tentative D call: TRBD2 (5 bases). The CDR3 spans 12 residues. V lost 0 bases, J lost 8 bases, and 6 bases lay in between. Germline V lookup: CDR1 SGHAT, CDR2 FQNNGV. Drawing the rest from reference TRBV11-2 and TRBJ2-3, the complete variable domain is EAGVAQSPRYKIIEKRQSVAFWCNPISGHATLYWYQQILGQGPKLLIQFQNNGVVDDSQLPKDRFSAERLKGVDSTLKIQPAKLEDSAVYLCASSLDGGTQYFGPGTRLTVL.

A single count supports this clone. V and J are TRBV27 and TRBJ2-7; D not certain. Looked up from germline, CDR1 is MNHEY and CDR2 is SMNVEV (reference sequence). The CDR3 is 14 amino acids. The V gene lost 3 bases and the J gene lost 5 bases, with 14 bases spanning the gap. The CDR3 region has the DNA TGTGCCAGCAGTTTCTTTAGTATGCCTAACGAGCAGTACTTC. As protein: CASSFFSMPNEQYF.

The chain employs TRBV10-3 and TRBJ1-5; unclear D gene. Germline V gene sequence: CDR1 ENHRY, CDR2 SYGVKD. The CDR3 totals 15 residues. Trimming pared 6 bases from V and 4 bases from J, leaving 16 bases between. CDR3 in DNA: TGTGCCATCAGCGCCCTAGGAGGGTTAAATCAGCCCCAGCATTTT. Its translation: CAISALGGLNQPQHF.

CDR3 protein: CASSQVSIAGGDSYNEQFF. Here the CDR3 DNA reads TGTGCCAGCAGCCAAGTTTCGATAGCGGGGGGAGACTCCTACAATGAGCAGTTCTTC. The chain uses TRBV4-2 and TRBJ2-1; 10 nucleotides agree with TRBD2. Germline V gene data show CDR1 as LGHNA and CDR2 as YNFKEQ. Trimming removed 1 base from V and 0 bases from J; junction bases left unmatched: 9. The CDR3 has 19 residues.

The rearrangement links TRBV6-1 to TRBJ2-2; D is possibly TRBD2 (7 bases). Germline V gene sequence: CDR1 MNHNS, CDR2 SASEGT. V shed 6 bases and J shed 0 bases, with 11 bases lying between them. This CDR3 spans 15 amino acids. CDR3 region: CASRGGATNTGELFF. In nucleotides, the CDR3 is TGTGCCAGCAGGGGGGGGGCGACGAACACCGGGGAGCTGTTTTTT.

Only one count was recorded for this clone. The DNA for the CDR3 is TGTGCCAGCAACTTGGAGGAGACCCAGTACTTC. Translation: CASNLEETQYF. V is TRBV7-9 and J is TRBJ2-5; D is uncertain. The germline V and J ends were trimmed by 7 bases and 5 bases, with 8 bases remaining between them. CDR1 and CDR2 (germline): SEHNR, FQNEAQ (reference sequence). The CDR3 totals 11 residues. The entire variable domain, with the rest obtained from reference TRBV7-9 and TRBJ2-5, is as follows: DTGVSQNPRHKITKRGQNVTFRCDPISEHNRLYWYRQTLGQGPEFLTYFQNEAQLEKSRLLSDRFSAERPKGSFSTLEIQRTEQGDSAMYLCASNLEETQYFGPGTRLLVL.

The V and J genes are TRBV18 and TRBJ2-1, with 13 bases that match TRBD2. Germline assignment: CDR1 KGHSH and CDR2 LQKENI. This CDR3 is built from 15 residues. Trimming removed 6 bases from V and 8 bases from J; junction bases left unmatched: 7. The CDR3 DNA reads as TGTGCCAGCTCTCACGGGACTAGCGGGGTATATGAGCAGTTCTTC. As protein: CASSHGTSGVYEQFF. Based on the CDR3 plus reference TRBV18 and TRBJ2-1, the full variable domain is NAGVMQNPRHLVRRRGQEARLRCSPMKGHSHVYWYRQLPEEGLKFMVYLQKENIIDESGMPKERFSAEFPKEGPSILRIQQVVRGDSAAYFCASSHGTSGVYEQFFGPGTRLTVL.

The chain is built from TRBV5-1 and TRBJ2-5, with D maybe TRBD1 (5 bases). Trimming took off 0 bases at V and 4 bases at J, with 13 bases between the two ends. CDR3 size: 15 residues. Per the germline V gene, CDR1 is SGHRS and CDR2 is YFSETQ. CDR3 region: CASSLGTERGETQYF. The CDR3 nucleotides are TGCGCCAGCAGCTTGGGTACCGAAAGGGGAGAGACCCAGTACTTC.

The chain recombines TRBV28 with TRBJ1-2; 11 positions agree with TRBD1. The germline V gene encodes CDR1 MDHEN and CDR2 SYDVKM. The CDR3 loop spans 15 amino acids. J was trimmed by 8 bases and V by 10 bases; bases with no gene match: 15. The CDR3 coding sequence is TGTGCCACGAGGGAAACCGGGACAGGGGGGACCGGCTACACCTTC. It is translated as CATRETGTGGTGYTF.